These 19 T cell receptor beta chains share one sample of origin, sequenced in a study of OX40 agonist ivuxolimab in advanced cancers. Data came from immunoSEQ multiplex PCR; TCRdb stores just in-frame clones and leaves some out. This sample has roughly 34,000 clones, with around 80% found just once. The source material was CD4+ or CD8+ T cells sorted from blood, sampled in a trial of the OX40 agonist ivuxolimab. These TCRs come from an adult with an advanced solid tumor such as melanoma, head and neck, liver or kidney cancer.

J is TRBJ1-1 and V is TRBV6-5; D is uncertain. Between the trimmed V and J ends, which lost 7 bases and 5 bases, there was a span of 14 bases. Germline values: CDR1 MNHEY, CDR2 SVGAGI. The CDR3 extends over 13 amino acids. As DNA, the CDR3 is TGTGCCAGCACCAACCCCGCACGGACTGAAGCTTTCTTT. Its translation is CASTNPARTEAFF.

The rearrangement uses TRBV5-6 and TRBJ2-1; no clear D. The V end was cut by 2 bases, the J end by 5 bases, with 2 bases between. Per the germline V gene, CDR1 is SGHDT and CDR2 is YYEEEE. The CDR3 runs 11 residues. The CDR3 protein is CASSFHNEQFF. CDR3 in DNA: TGTGCCAGCAGCTTCCACAATGAGCAGTTCTTC. Supplemented by reference TRBV5-6 and TRBJ2-1, the full variable domain reads DAGVTQSPTHLIKTRGQQVTLRCSPKSGHDTVSWYQQALGQGPQFIFQYYEEEERQRGNFPDRFSGHQFPNYSSELNVNALLLGDSALYLCASSFHNEQFFGPGTRLTVL.

The chain is built from TRBV11-2 and TRBJ2-3, with D perhaps matching TRBD1 or TRBD2 (6 bases each). Trimming removed 5 bases from V and 2 bases from J, with 26 bases in between. The germline gives CDR1 SGHAT, CDR2 FQNNGV. CDR3 length: 19 amino acids. The CDR3 region is CASSHRGGSMRLDTDTQYF. CDR3 nucleotide sequence: TGTGCCAGCAGCCACCGAGGGGGGAGTATGCGGCTAGACACAGATACGCAGTATTTT.

The V gene is TRBV2, the J gene TRBJ1-5; D unclear. The germline V gene encodes CDR1 SNHLY and CDR2 FYNNEI. The V and J ends lost 2 bases and 7 bases respectively, with 6 bases between them. The CDR3 loop spans 12 amino acids. DNA for the CDR3: TGTGCCAGCAGTGAATGGTCGCAGCCCCAGCATTTT. Protein: CASSEWSQPQHF.

The chain is built from TRBV5-1 and TRBJ2-3; TRBD2 matches 12 bases. Per the germline V gene, CDR1 is SGHRS and CDR2 is YFSETQ. V lost 2 bases and J lost 0; bases outside the gene matches: 4. The CDR3 runs to 17 residues. The CDR3 nucleotides read TGCGCCAGCAGCTTCCTACTAGCGGGGGGTAGCACAGATACGCAGTATTTT. This encodes CASSFLLAGGSTDTQYF.

The rearrangement joins TRBV28 to TRBJ2-1; D possibly corresponds to TRBD1 (6 bases). Germline V gene data show CDR1 as MDHEN and CDR2 as SYDVKM. V shed 5 bases and J shed 8 bases, with 16 bases lying between them. The CDR3 is 14 amino acids. CDR3 nucleotides: TGTGCCAGCAGTGACTTACAGGGTACCTATGAGCAGTTCTTC. This codes for CASSDLQGTYEQFF.

The chain combines TRBV15 with TRBJ1-1, with unresolved D. Trimming shortened V by 5 bases and J by 0 bases, and 7 bases separated the two germline ends. CDR3 length equals 13 residues. The germline V gene has CDR1 LNHNV and CDR2 YYDKDF (reference sequence). In DNA, the CDR3 is TGTGCCACCAGCCTCGACTTGAACACTGAAGCTTTCTTT. Its translation is CATSLDLNTEAFF.

This chain links TRBV25-1 with TRBJ2-1, with 7 positions matching TRBD2. After removal of 3 bases from V and 9 bases from J, the junction contained 14 bases not matched to a gene. This CDR3 is built from 16 residues. Germline V gene lookup returns CDR1 MGHDK and CDR2 SYGVNS. CDR3 nucleotides: TGTGCCAGCAGTGACAGGTTTCGGGGGGTGACGGGTGAGCAGTTCTTC. Its translation: CASSDRFRGVTGEQFF.

The V and J genes are TRBV29-1 and TRBJ2-7; D possibly corresponds to TRBD2 (6 bases). This CDR3 contains 14 residues. V gave up 1 base and J gave up 5 bases, with 15 bases separating them. Per the germline V gene, CDR1 is SQVTM and CDR2 is ANQGSEA. The DNA for the CDR3 is TGCAGCGTTGAAGGGGGAGGCGGGTGGGACGAGCAGTACTTC. Its protein product is CSVEGGGGWDEQYF.

The V and J genes are TRBV2 and TRBJ1-1; D is possibly TRBD1 (6 bases). The germline V gene encodes CDR1 SNHLY and CDR2 FYNNEI. Trimming pared 6 bases from V and 0 bases from J, leaving 17 bases between. The CDR3 runs to 16 residues. The chain's CDR3 is CASRGHPWGMNTEAFF. DNA for the CDR3: TGTGCCAGCAGGGGACACCCGTGGGGAATGAACACTGAAGCTTTCTTT.

The chain employs TRBV7-2 and TRBJ2-7; D is uncertain. V was cut by 11 bases and J by 4 bases, with 18 bases left in between. Germline V gene sequence: CDR1 SGHTA, CDR2 FQGNSA. This CDR3 has 13 amino acids. Here the CDR3 DNA reads TGTGCCGGGGATTCACAGCAGGCTTACGAGCAGTACTTC. Residues: CAGDSQQAYEQYF. The complete variable domain, with remaining parts taken from reference TRBV7-2 and TRBJ2-7, reads GAGVSQSPSNKVTEKGKDVELRCDPISGHTALYWYRQSLGQGLEFLIYFQGNSAPDKSGLPSDRFSAERTGGSVSTLTIQRTQQEDSAVYLCAGDSQQAYEQYFGPGTRLTVT.

CDR3 protein: CASSSGTIGNTIYF. The DNA for the CDR3 is TGTGCCAGCAGTTCCGGGACTATAGGAAACACCATATATTTT. This chain joins TRBV27 and TRBJ1-3; the D gene is possibly TRBD1 (5 bases). The CDR3 contains 14 residues. Trimming stripped 4 bases from V and 4 bases from J, with 11 bases between. CDR1 MNHEY and CDR2 SMNVEV come from the germline V gene (reference sequence).

This rearrangement joins TRBV18 to TRBJ2-1; 15 nucleotides line up with TRBD2. J gave up 9 bases and V 8 bases, and 8 bases lay outside the gene matches. In germline, CDR1 is KGHSH, CDR2 LQKENI. The CDR3 length is 15 residues. CDR3 nucleotides: TGTGCCAGCCGGACTAGCGGGGGGGCCTTTAGTGAGCAGTTCTTC. Amino acids: CASRTSGGAFSEQFF.

This rearrangement joins TRBV6-1 to TRBJ1-2; D gene unclear. This CDR3 is built from 14 residues. The V gene lost 2 bases and the J gene lost 8 bases, with 15 bases spanning the gap. Germline CDR1 MNHNS, CDR2 SASEGT. The DNA of the CDR3 is TGTGCCAGCAGTGAACGGGGAACCCCCTACGGCTACACCTTC. Its protein is CASSERGTPYGYTF.

This clone was picked up one time. This CDR3 reads CASSLGSGASTDTQYF. In DNA, the CDR3 is TGCGCCAGCAGCTTGGGTTCGGGGGCTAGCACAGATACGCAGTATTTT. This chain connects TRBV5-1 to TRBJ2-3; D may be TRBD1 or TRBD2 (6 bases each). This CDR3 contains 16 residues. V gave up 0 bases and J gave up 0 bases, with 11 bases separating them. CDR1 is SGHRS and CDR2 is YFSETQ in the germline V gene. Variable domain in full (rest from reference TRBV5-1 and TRBJ2-3): KAGVTQTPRYLIKTRGQQVTLSCSPISGHRSVSWYQQTPGQGLQFLFEYFSETQRNKGNFPGRFSGRQFSNSRSEMNVSTLELGDSALYLCASSLGSGASTDTQYFGPGTRLTVL.

Only a few counts were recorded for this clone. The chain links TRBV6-1 to TRBJ2-2; TRBD2 is a possible D gene (5 bases). V gave up 6 bases and J gave up 6 bases, with 14 bases separating them. This CDR3 region has 14 residues. Germline CDR1 and CDR2: MNHNS and SASEGT. The CDR3: CASREGSSPGELFF. CDR3 DNA: TGTGCCAGCAGAGAGGGATCCTCCCCCGGGGAGCTGTTTTTT.

J is TRBJ1-1 and V is TRBV7-2, with TRBD1 as a possible D gene (6 bases). Germline CDR1 and CDR2: SGHTA and FQGNSA. The CDR3 is made up of 15 amino acids. V was cut by 3 bases and J by 2 bases, with 13 bases left in between. Written as DNA, the CDR3 is TGTGCCAGCAGCTTTACTGTCGGGACAAACACTGAAGCTTTCTTT. This codes for CASSFTVGTNTEAFF.

The genes are TRBV12-5 and TRBJ2-3; D may be TRBD1 (5 bases). V was cut by 5 bases and J by 7 bases, with 10 bases left in between. CDR3 length: 12 residues. CDR1 is LGHNT, CDR2 FRNRAP, per germline. CDR3 amino acids: CASGKDIYTQYF. The CDR3 DNA follows: TGTGCTAGTGGTAAGGACATCTATACGCAGTATTTT.

The genes are TRBV18 and TRBJ2-5, with TRBD1 matching over 12 bases. V lost 3 bases, J lost 5 bases, and 4 bases stayed unmatched. In germline, CDR1 is KGHSH, CDR2 LQKENI. The CDR3 is 15 amino acids. CDR3 sequence reads: CASSPGTGGLETQYF. CDR3 sequence (DNA): TGTGCCAGCTCACCGGGGACAGGGGGCCTGGAGACCCAGTACTTC.